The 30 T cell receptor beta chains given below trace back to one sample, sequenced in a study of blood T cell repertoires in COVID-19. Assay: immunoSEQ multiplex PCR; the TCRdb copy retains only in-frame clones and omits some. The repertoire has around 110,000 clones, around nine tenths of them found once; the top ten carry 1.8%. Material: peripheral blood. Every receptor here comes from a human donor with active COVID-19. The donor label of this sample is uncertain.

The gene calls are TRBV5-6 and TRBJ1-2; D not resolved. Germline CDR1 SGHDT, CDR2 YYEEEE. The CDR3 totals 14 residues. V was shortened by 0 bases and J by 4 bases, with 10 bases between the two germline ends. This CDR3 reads CASSLAATPYGYTF. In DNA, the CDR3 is TGTGCCAGCAGCTTGGCCGCGACACCCTATGGCTACACCTTC.

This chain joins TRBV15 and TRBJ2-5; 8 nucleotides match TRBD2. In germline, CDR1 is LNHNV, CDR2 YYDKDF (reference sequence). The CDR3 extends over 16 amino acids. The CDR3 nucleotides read TGTGTCCCGGCGATCCGGCAGACGGGGGGGCAAGAGACCCAGTACTTC. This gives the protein CVPAIRQTGGQETQYF.

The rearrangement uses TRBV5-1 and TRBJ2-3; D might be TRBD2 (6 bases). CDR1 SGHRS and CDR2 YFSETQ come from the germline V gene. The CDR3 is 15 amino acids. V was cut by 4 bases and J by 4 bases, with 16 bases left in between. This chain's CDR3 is CASSRNDGGADTQYF. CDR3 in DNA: TGCGCCAGCAGCCGGAATGACGGGGGTGCAGATACGCAGTATTTT.

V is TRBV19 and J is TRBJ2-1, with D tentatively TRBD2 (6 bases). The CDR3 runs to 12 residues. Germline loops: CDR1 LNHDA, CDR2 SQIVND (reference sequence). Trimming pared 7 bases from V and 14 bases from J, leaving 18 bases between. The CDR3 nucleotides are TGTGCCAGTACTAGGGTGGAGGGGATTAAGTTCTTC. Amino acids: CASTRVEGIKFF.

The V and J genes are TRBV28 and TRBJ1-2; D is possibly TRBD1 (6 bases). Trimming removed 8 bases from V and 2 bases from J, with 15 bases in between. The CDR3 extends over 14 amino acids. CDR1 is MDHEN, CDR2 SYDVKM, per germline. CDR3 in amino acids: CASPSGGANYGYTF. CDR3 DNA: TGTGCCAGCCCCTCGGGGGGGGCCAACTATGGCTACACCTTC.

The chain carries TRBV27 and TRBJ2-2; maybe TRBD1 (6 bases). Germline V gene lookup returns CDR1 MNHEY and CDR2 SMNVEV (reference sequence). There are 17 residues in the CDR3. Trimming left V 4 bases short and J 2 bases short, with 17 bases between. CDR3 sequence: CASSWLPGHLNTGELFF. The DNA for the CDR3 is TGTGCCAGCAGTTGGCTACCGGGACACCTAAACACCGGGGAGCTGTTTTTT.

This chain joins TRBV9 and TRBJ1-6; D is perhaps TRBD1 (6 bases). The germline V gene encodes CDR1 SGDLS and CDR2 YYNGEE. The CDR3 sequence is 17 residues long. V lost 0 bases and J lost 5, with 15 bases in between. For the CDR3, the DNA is TGTGCCAGCAGCGTAGGACCAAGGACAGACGATAATTCACCCCTCCACTTT. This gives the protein CASSVGPRTDDNSPLHF.

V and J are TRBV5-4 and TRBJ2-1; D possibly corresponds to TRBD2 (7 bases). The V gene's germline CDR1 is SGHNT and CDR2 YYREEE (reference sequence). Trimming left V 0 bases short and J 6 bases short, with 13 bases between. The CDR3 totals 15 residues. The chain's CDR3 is CASSLDPGGFNEQFF. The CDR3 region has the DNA TGTGCCAGCAGCTTGGACCCGGGGGGCTTCAATGAGCAGTTCTTC.

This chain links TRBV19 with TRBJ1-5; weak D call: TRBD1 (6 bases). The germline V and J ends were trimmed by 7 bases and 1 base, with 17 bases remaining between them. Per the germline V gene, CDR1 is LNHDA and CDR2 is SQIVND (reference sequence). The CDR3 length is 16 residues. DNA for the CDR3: TGTGCCAGTACCAACTATGGGGACATGAGCAATCAGCCCCAGCATTTT. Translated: CASTNYGDMSNQPQHF.

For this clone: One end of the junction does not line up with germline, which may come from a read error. The DNA of the CDR3 is TGTGCCAGCACCCAAGGTTTAGCTGGAAACACCATATATTTT. Translation gives CASTQGLAGNTIYF. This chain uses TRBV4-2 with TRBJ1-3; D unclear. Germline V gives CDR1 LGHNA, CDR2 YNFKEQ. There are 14 residues in the CDR3.

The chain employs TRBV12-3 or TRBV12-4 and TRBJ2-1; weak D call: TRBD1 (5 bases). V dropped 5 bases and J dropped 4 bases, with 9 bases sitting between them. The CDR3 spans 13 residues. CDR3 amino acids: CASSLRQYNEQFF. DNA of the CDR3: TGTGCCAGCAGTCTCCGACAGTACAATGAGCAGTTCTTC.

CDR3 amino acids: CASTGLSSYNEQFF. The CDR3 nucleotides read TGTGCCAGCACAGGGTTGAGCTCCTACAATGAGCAGTTCTTC. The V and J genes are TRBV5-6 and TRBJ2-1; tentative D call: TRBD1 (5 bases). Per germline, CDR1 SGHDT and CDR2 YYEEEE. The CDR3 sequence is 14 residues long. The germline V and J ends were trimmed by 6 bases and 0 bases, with 10 bases remaining between them.

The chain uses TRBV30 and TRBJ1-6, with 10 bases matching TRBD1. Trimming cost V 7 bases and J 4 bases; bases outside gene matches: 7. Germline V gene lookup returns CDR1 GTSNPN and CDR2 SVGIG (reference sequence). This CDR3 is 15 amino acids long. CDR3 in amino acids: CAYLRTGGYNSPLHF. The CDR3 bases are TGTGCCTACCTTAGGACAGGGGGATATAATTCACCCCTCCACTTT.

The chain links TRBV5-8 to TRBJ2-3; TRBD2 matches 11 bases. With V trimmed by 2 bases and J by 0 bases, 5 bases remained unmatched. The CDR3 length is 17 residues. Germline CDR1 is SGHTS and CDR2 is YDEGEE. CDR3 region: CASSFASGGLSTDTQYF. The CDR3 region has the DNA TGTGCCAGCAGCTTCGCTAGCGGGGGGCTTAGCACAGATACGCAGTATTTT.

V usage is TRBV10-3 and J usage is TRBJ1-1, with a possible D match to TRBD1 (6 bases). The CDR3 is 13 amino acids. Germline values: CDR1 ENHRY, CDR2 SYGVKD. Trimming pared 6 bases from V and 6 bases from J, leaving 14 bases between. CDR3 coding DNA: TGTGCCATCAGGGATCAGGGGCGGCCTGAAGCTTTCTTT. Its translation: CAIRDQGRPEAFF.

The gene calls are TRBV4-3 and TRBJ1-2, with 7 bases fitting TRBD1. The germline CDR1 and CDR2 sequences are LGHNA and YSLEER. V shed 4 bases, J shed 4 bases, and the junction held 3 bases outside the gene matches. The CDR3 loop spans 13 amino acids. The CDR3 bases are TGCGCCAGCAGCCCTAGACAGGGCTATGGCTACACCTTC. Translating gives CASSPRQGYGYTF.

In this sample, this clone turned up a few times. CDR3 protein: CASSLTGSPNEKLFF. The CDR3 DNA reads TGCGCCAGCAGCCTCACCGGGTCCCCTAATGAAAAACTGTTTTTT. The rearrangement joins TRBV5-1 to TRBJ1-4, with no clear D. The CDR3 totals 15 residues. The germline V gene has CDR1 SGHRS and CDR2 YFSETQ. Trimming shortened V by 4 bases and J by 3 bases, and 13 bases separated the two germline ends.

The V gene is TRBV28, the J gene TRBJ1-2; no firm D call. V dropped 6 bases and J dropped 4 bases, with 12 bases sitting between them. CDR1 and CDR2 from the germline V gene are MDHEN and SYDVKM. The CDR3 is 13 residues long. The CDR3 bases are TGTGCCAGCAGCTACGGAGACTTCTATGGCTACACCTTC. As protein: CASSYGDFYGYTF.

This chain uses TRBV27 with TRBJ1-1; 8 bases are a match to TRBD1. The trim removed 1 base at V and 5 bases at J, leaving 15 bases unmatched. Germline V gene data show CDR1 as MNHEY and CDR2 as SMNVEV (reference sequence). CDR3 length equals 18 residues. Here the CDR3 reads CASSLLRTGIVNGTEAFF. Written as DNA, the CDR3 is TGTGCCAGCAGTTTATTGAGGACAGGGATTGTCAATGGGACTGAAGCTTTCTTT.

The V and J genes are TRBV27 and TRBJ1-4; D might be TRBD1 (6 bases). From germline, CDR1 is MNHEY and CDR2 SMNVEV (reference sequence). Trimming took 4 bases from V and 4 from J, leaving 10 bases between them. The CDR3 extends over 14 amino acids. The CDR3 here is CASSYRGGNEKLFF. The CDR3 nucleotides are TGTGCCAGCAGTTATAGGGGGGGTAATGAAAAACTGTTTTTT.

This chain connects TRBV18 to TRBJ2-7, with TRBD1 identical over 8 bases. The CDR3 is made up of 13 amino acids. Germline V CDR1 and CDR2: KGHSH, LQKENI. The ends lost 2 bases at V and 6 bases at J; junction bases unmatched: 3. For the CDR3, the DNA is TGTGCCAGCTCACCAAAGACAGGGGTCGAGCAGTACTTC. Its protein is CASSPKTGVEQYF.

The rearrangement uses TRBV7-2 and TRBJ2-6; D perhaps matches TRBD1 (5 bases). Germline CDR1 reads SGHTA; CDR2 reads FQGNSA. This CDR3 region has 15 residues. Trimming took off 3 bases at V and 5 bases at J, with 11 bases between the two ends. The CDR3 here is CASSFDSLRANVLTF. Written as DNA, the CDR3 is TGTGCCAGCAGCTTCGACAGCTTACGGGCCAACGTCCTGACTTTC. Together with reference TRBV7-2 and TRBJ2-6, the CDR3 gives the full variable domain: GAGVSQSPSNKVTEKGKDVELRCDPISGHTALYWYRQSLGQGLEFLIYFQGNSAPDKSGLPSDRFSAERTGGSVSTLTIQRTQQEDSAVYLCASSFDSLRANVLTFGAGSRLTVL.

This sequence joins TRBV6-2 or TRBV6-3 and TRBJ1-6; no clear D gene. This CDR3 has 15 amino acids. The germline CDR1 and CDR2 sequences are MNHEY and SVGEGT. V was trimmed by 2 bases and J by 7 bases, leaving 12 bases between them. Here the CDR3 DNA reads TGTGCCAGCAGTTACGGTGGCCCGCACAATTCACCCCTCCACTTT. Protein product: CASSYGGPHNSPLHF.

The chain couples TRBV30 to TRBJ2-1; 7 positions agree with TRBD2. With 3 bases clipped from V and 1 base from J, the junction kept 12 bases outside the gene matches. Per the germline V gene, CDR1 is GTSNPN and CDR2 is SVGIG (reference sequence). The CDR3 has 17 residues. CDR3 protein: CAWSSPLVGGSYNEQFF. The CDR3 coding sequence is TGTGCCTGGAGCAGTCCCCTGGTGGGGGGGTCCTACAATGAGCAGTTCTTC.

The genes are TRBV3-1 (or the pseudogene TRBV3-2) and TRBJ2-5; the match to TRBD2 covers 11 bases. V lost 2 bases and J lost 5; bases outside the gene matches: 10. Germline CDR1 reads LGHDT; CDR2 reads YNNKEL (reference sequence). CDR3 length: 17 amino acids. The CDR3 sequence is CASSQSSPGTSGETQYF. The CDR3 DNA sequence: TGTGCCAGCAGCCAATCTTCTCCTGGGACTAGCGGCGAGACCCAGTACTTC.

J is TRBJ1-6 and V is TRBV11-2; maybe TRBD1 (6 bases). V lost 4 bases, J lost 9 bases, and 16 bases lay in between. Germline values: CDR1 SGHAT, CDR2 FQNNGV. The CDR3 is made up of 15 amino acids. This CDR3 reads CASSSRGDNRSPLHF. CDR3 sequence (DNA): TGTGCCAGCAGCTCGCGGGGGGACAATCGTTCACCCCTCCACTTT.

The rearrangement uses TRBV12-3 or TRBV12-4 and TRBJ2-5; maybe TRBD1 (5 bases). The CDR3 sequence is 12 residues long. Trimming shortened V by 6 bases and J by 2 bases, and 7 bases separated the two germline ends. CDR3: CASSRTQETQYF. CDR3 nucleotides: TGTGCCAGCAGCCGGACACAAGAGACCCAGTACTTC.

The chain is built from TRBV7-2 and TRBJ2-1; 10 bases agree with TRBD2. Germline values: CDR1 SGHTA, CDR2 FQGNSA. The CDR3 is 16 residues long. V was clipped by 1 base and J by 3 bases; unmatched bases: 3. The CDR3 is CASSLVASGGYNEQFF. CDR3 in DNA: TGTGCCAGCAGCTTAGTTGCTAGCGGGGGCTACAATGAGCAGTTCTTC.

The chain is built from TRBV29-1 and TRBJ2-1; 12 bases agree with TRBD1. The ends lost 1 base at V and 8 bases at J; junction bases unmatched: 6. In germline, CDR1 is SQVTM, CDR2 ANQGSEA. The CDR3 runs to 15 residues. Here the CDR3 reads CSVEGGQGATDEQFF. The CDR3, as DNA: TGCAGCGTTGAAGGGGGACAGGGGGCTACTGATGAGCAGTTCTTC.

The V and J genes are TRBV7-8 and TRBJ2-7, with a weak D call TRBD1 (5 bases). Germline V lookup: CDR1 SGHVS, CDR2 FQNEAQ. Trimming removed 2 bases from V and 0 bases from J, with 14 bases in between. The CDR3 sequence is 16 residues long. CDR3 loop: CASSLRQGGSSYEQYF. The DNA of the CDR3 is TGTGCCAGCAGCTTACGGCAGGGCGGCAGCTCCTACGAGCAGTACTTC.